This TCR beta chain was captured in a study of OX40 agonist ivuxolimab in advanced cancers. With 4 bases removed from V and 1 base from J, the gap between germline ends came to 10 bases. The CDR3 is 14 amino acids. The germline V gene has CDR1 KGHSH and CDR2 LQKENI. Generated by immunoSEQ multiplex PCR, the TCRdb table keeps only in-frame clones and is missing some. The table has roughly 55,000 clones, nearly 80% seen once; the top ten hold around 4.6%. This TCR was sampled from an adult with an advanced solid tumor such as melanoma, head and neck, liver or kidney cancer. The chain joins TRBV18 to TRBJ1-1, with D unclear. Sequenced material: CD4+ or CD8+ T cells sorted from blood, taken in a trial of the OX40 agonist ivuxolimab. The CDR3: CASSQISRNTEAFF. CDR3 nucleotides: TGTGCCAGCTCACAAATCTCAAGGAACACTGAAGCTTTCTTT.